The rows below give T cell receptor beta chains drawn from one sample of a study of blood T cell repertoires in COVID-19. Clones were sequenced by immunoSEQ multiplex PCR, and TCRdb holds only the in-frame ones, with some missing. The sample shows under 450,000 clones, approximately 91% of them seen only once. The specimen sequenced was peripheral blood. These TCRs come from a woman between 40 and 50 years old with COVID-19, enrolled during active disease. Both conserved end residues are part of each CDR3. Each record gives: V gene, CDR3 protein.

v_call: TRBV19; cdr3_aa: CASSIGGQFNQPQHF
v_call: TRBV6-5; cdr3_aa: CASTETGVGTEAFF
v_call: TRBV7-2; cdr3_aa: CATREVGLRETQYF
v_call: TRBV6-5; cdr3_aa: CASMRPGRGGKLFF
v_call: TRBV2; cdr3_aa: CARGPNSPLHF
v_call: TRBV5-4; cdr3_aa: CASSQKPEPDNEQFF
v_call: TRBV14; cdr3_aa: CASSQLGLVGYTF
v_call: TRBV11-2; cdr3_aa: CASSPIRQNEKLFF
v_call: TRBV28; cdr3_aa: CASSLSVLAGLYF
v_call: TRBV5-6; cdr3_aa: CASSLVETENTEAFF
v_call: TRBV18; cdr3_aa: CASSPKGHPTGYSNQPQHF
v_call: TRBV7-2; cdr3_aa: CASSLGQGALASYTF
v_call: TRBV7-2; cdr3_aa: CASSLGIWSYGYTF
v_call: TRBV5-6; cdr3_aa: CASSLYRGGDNQPQHF
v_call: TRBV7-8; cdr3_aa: CASSLRGAREITNEKLFF
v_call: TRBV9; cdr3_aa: CASSVGTFGEQYF
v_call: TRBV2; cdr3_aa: CASSERINTGELFF
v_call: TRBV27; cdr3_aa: CASSFQDRTEAFF
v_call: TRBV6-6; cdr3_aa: CASSRIAGGPLEQYF
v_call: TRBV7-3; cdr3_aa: CASSFSAGGRTDTQYF
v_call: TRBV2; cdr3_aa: CASSVEGLNEKLFF
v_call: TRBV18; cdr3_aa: CASSPSLGGETQYF
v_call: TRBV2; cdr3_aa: CASSQEDYGYTF
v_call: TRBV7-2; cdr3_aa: CASSPGLAETQYF
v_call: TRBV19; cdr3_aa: CASSFGGLPNTGELFF
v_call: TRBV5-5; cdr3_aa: CASSLGRYEQYF